Sequencing of this TCR beta chain was carried out in a study of human T cells and chemical hapten exposure (dated by TCRdb to about 2021). Study-wide context: For sensitization, 2% DPC in acetone was applied to a roughly 2 cm by roughly 2 cm area of upper inner arm skin. Throughout the study period of 20 to 30 weeks, patients also received therapeutic DPC doses to the scalp every week. Patch tests used Finn chambers with 0.01% DPC on the upper back, scored after 6 days by International Contact Dermatitis Research Group standards. Alopecia areata with under or over 50% scalp involvement, alopecia totalis and alopecia universalis were represented in the patient cohort, which was mostly female. The libraries were sequenced as a pool, and the TCR yield per sample differed mostly because of small variations in library volumes within the pool. In alopecia patients, the study followed how the peripheral blood TCR repertoire changed in vivo over primary and secondary sensitization to diphenylcyclopropenone (DPC), a hapten. Patient blood was sampled pre-sensitization (week 0) and at 2, 6 and about 24 weeks after DPC sensitization. Twenty-nine alopecia patients provided blood for TCR sequencing at one to four time points (pre-sensitization, 2, 6 and 24 weeks). Findings and caveats that apply to the study as a whole: Patch test score was positively correlated with the number of PT1 expanded TCRs, with significance at thresholds 8, 16 and 32 but not at 4. The number of TCRs above 1 in 1000 frequency did not change with DPC sensitization; there was no evidence of global repertoire structure alterations. Repeated subsampling changed both the strength of the expansion versus patch-test correlation and the threshold at which that correlation became significant. Because every patient had alopecia, a presumed autoimmune disease, the patients' immune response might differ from that of healthy individuals. Expanded TCRs formed significantly more large CDR3 similarity clusters than pre-sensitization or healthy control sets, consistent with antigen-driven responses.

This clonotype was detected a few times. It lacks a known antigen. No much larger clone exists at a distance of one base, and base qualities are not known. Receptors were amplified or captured by RACE. The run used a NextSeq 500. Library preparation attached unique molecular identifiers to individual cDNA molecules for quantitative, reproducible TCR counting. From each blood RNA sample, both TCR alpha and TCR beta chains were sequenced. The study's processing was this. Samples had a median of 95,638 TCRs, with a range from roughly 20,000 to 700,000. V, J and CDR3 annotation of the TCR reads was carried out using the Decombinator software suite. For PS versus PT1 abundance plots, all samples were subsampled to the same number of TCRs (28,000). TCRs were defined as expanded if absent before sensitization and observed at least eight times at the 2-week time point. TCRdb reran the public reads through fastp at Q25 and MiXCR, keeping productive beta chains. Each CDR3 protein appears once, grouped with its most common genes and DNA. Clone size and V and J calls follow TCRdb, not the original study. In all, the sample holds about 260,000 distinct CDR3 sequences, and 8.6% of those were seen once. The ten largest make up around 2.5% of the sample.

Read against the paper, the sample's time point label means: pre-sensitization, week 0. Reading the label with the study, this specimen's treatment or condition is: therapeutic diphenylcyclopropenone sensitization with weekly scalp DPC. Blood at each patch-test visit was drawn before the patch test was applied. To be eligible, patients had to be aged 18 to 70, diagnosed with alopecia and judged suitable for DPC therapy, while pregnant patients were excluded. Total RNA was isolated from unfractionated whole blood collected in Tempus Blood RNA tubes. The cysteine opens and the phenylalanine closes a CDR3 of 15 amino acids. Only CDR3 DNA is held: 45 bases, read in frame from base 1. The germline V gene (reference sequence) provides CDR1 LNHDA and CDR2 SQIVND. The junction shows trimming of 6 bases on V and 2 bases on J, plus 15 bases between the germline ends.

This chain joins TRBV19 to TRBJ2-3; the D gene cannot be resolved reliably. Sequenced here: whole blood, sampled in connection with sensitization to the hapten diphenylcyclopropenone (DPC). This TCR came from a woman aged 40 to 50 with alopecia areata. Some clones in this sample may be carry-over from other donors' samples. The CDR3 region has the sequence CASRASFLNTDTQYF. The DNA is as follows: TGTGCCAGTAGAGCCAGCTTCCTAAACACAGATACGCAGTATTTT.